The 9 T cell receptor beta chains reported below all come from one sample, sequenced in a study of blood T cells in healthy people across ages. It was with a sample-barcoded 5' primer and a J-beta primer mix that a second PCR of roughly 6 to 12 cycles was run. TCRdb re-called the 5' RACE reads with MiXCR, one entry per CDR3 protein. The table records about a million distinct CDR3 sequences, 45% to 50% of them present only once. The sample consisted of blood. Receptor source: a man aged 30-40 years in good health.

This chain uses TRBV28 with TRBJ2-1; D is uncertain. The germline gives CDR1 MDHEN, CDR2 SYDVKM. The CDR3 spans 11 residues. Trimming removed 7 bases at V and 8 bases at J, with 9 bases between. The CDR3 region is CASTSQYEQFF. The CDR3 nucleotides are TGTGCCAGCACTTCGCAATATGAGCAGTTCTTC.

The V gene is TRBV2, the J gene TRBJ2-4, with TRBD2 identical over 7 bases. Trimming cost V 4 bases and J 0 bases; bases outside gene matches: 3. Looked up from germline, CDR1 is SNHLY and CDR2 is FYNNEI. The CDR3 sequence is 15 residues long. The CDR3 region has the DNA TGTGCCAGCAGTGGGGACTACTTAGCCAAAAACATTCAGTACTTC. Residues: CASSGDYLAKNIQYF.

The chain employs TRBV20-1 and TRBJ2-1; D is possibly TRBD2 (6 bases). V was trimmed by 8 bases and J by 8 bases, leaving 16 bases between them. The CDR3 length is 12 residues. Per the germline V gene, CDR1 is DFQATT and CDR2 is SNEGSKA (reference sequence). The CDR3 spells CSPQSSVDEQFF. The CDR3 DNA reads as TGCAGTCCACAGTCTAGCGTCGATGAGCAGTTCTTC.

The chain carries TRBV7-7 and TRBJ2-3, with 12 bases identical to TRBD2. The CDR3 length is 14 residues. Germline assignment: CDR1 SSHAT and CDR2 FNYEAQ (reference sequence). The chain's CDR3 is CARASGGDIDTQYF. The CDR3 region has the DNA TGTGCTAGGGCTAGCGGGGGGGATATCGATACGCAGTATTTT.

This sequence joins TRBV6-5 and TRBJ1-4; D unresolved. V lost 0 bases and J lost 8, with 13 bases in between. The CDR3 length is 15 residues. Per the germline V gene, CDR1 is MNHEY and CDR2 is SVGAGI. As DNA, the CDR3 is TGTGCCAGCAGTTACTCCGCTCTTGGGAAGGAAAAACTGTTTTTT. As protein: CASSYSALGKEKLFF.

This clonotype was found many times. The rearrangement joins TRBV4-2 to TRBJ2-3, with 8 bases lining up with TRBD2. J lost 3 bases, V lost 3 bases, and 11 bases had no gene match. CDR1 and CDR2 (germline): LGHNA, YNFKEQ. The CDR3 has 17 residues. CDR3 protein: CASSQTPSAGGTDTQYF. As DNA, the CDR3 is TGTGCCAGCAGCCAGACTCCCTCCGCGGGGGGTACAGATACGCAGTATTTT.

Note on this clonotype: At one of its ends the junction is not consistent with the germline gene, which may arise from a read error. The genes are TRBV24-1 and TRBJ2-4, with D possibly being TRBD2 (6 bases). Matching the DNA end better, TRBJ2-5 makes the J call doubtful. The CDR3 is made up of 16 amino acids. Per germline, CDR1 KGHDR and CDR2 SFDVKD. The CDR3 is CATSGLGGRGEETQYF. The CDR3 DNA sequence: TGTGCCACCAGTGGTTTGGGAGGACGCGGGGAAGAGACCCAGTACTTC.

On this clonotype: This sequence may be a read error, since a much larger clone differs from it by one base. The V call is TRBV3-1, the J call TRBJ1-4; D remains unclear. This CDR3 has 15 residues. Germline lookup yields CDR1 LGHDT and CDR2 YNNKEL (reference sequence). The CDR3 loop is CASSHALGTNEKPFF. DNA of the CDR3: TGTGCCAGCAGCCACGCCCTCGGAACTAATGAAAAACCGTTTTTT.

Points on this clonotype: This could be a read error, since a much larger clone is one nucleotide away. CDR3 amino acids: CGVTVDGGWLAPQHF. The CDR3 region has the DNA TGCGGCGTTACCGTCGATGGCGGGTGGTTGGCGCCCCAGCATTTT. The chain combines TRBV29-1 with TRBJ1-5; no clear D gene. The germline V gene has CDR1 SQVTM and CDR2 ANQGSEA. This CDR3 has 15 residues.